This TCR beta chain was captured by sequencing in a study of blood T cell repertoires in COVID-19. Assay: immunoSEQ multiplex PCR; the TCRdb copy retains only in-frame clones and omits some. This repertoire shows 350,000 to 400,000 clones, approximately 93% found once; its top ten account for around 0.94%. Trimming took off 4 bases at V and 6 bases at J, with 10 bases between the two ends. The CDR3 runs 13 residues. Germline loops: CDR1 SGHTA, CDR2 FQGNSA. This rearrangement joins TRBV7-2 to TRBJ1-5; D not resolved. Material: PBMCs or T cells enriched from blood (not recorded which). The TCR comes from a woman aged 40 to 55 who had been exposed to COVID-19. DNA for the CDR3: TGTGCCAGCAGCTCCCAGTCAGGTCAGCCCCAGCATTTT. Translating it yields CASSSQSGQPQHF.